Presented here are 28 T cell receptor beta chains from one specimen sequenced in a study of OX40 agonist ivuxolimab in advanced cancers. Data came from immunoSEQ multiplex PCR; TCRdb stores just in-frame clones and leaves some out. The sample lists 70,000 to 95,000 clones, 88% occurring once. Sequenced material: CD4+ or CD8+ T cells sorted from blood, taken in a trial of the OX40 agonist ivuxolimab. Receptors were obtained from an adult with an advanced solid tumor such as melanoma, head and neck, liver or kidney cancer.

This chain uses TRBV29-1 with TRBJ1-1; D unresolved. This CDR3 contains 11 residues. With 7 bases removed from V and 10 bases from J, the gap between germline ends came to 16 bases. The V gene's germline CDR1 is SQVTM and CDR2 ANQGSEA. CDR3: CSAIETIGAFF. CDR3 DNA sequence: TGCAGCGCCATAGAGACAATCGGAGCTTTCTTT.

This chain links TRBV10-1 with TRBJ1-5; 7 positions agree with TRBD1. This CDR3 comprises 18 residues. V shed 5 bases and J 3 bases; nucleotides not matched to a gene: 16. Germline V CDR1 and CDR2: WNHNN, SYGVQD (reference sequence). CDR3 DNA: TGCGCCAGCAGTTTAAGAAACCGGGACAGAATTAACAATCAGCCCCAGCATTTT. The encoded protein is CASSLRNRDRINNQPQHF.

This clone was detected many times. The chain is built from TRBV30 and TRBJ1-3; no definite D call. This CDR3 comprises 13 residues. Germline CDR1 is GTSNPN and CDR2 is SVGIG (reference sequence). The V end was cut by 8 bases, the J end by 0 bases, with 11 bases between. The CDR3 region is CARKQSSGNTIYF. The CDR3, as DNA: TGTGCCAGGAAACAGAGCTCTGGAAACACCATATATTTT. The full variable domain, in which reference TRBV30 and TRBJ1-3 provide the parts outside the CDR3, is SQTIHQWPATLVQPVGSPLSLECTVEGTSNPNLYWYRQAAGRGLQLLFYSVGIGQISSEVPQNLSASRPQDRQFILSSKKLLLSDSGFYLCARKQSSGNTIYFGEGSWLTVV.

This rearrangement joins TRBV5-1 to TRBJ2-7, with D unclear. Trimming removed 4 bases at V and 3 bases at J, with 17 bases between. The CDR3 is 15 residues long. The germline V gene has CDR1 SGHRS and CDR2 YFSETQ. The CDR3: CASSTDGQRIYEQYF. The CDR3 DNA follows: TGCGCCAGCAGCACTGACGGCCAGAGGATCTACGAGCAGTACTTC.

J is TRBJ1-1 and V is TRBV11-2; D uncertain. Germline V gene sequence: CDR1 SGHAT, CDR2 FQNNGV. The CDR3 sequence is 12 residues long. Trimming left V 3 bases short and J 5 bases short, with 7 bases between. Here the CDR3 DNA reads TGTGCCAGCAGCTTTACCAATACTGAAGCTTTCTTT. Its protein product is CASSFTNTEAFF.

The rearrangement links TRBV5-1 to TRBJ2-5, with 13 bases that match TRBD2. CDR1 SGHRS and CDR2 YFSETQ come from the germline V gene. This CDR3 is 15 amino acids long. With V trimmed by 5 bases and J by 3 bases, 4 bases remained unmatched. The CDR3 DNA sequence: TGCGCCAGCAGGTCTGGGACTAGCGGGGAAGAGACCCAGTACTTC. It is translated as CASRSGTSGEETQYF.

J is TRBJ2-7 and V is TRBV7-3; 9 bases line up with TRBD1. V was clipped by 5 bases and J by 3 bases; unmatched bases: 11. Per germline, CDR1 SGHTA and CDR2 FQGTGA. The CDR3 spans 16 residues. The CDR3 region has the DNA TGTGCCAGCAGCCCCAAGGACAGGGGAGTTAACTACGAGCAGTACTTC. Protein: CASSPKDRGVNYEQYF.

The table lists this clone with a count of one. The chain couples TRBV7-9 to TRBJ1-1; D call uncertain. V was shortened by 6 bases and J by 1 base, with 6 bases between the two germline ends. CDR1 is SEHNR, CDR2 FQNEAQ, per germline (reference sequence). The CDR3 spans 12 residues. CDR3 DNA: TGTGCCAGCAGTAGGCAGAACACTGAAGCTTTCTTT. Its translation: CASSRQNTEAFF.

The chain uses TRBV4-1 and TRBJ2-6, with D perhaps TRBD1 (5 bases). This CDR3 has 18 amino acids. V lost 4 bases to trimming and J lost 2 bases, with 18 bases between them. Per the germline V gene, CDR1 is MGHRA and CDR2 is YSYEKL. This chain's CDR3 is CASSPTQVIRAGANVLTF. The CDR3 DNA follows: TGCGCCAGCAGCCCAACACAGGTAATTCGGGCTGGGGCCAACGTCCTGACTTTC.

The chain has TRBV20-1 and TRBJ1-1; no reliable D call. V was cut by 6 bases and J by 5 bases, with 10 bases left in between. CDR3 size: 11 residues. Germline CDR1 and CDR2: DFQATT and SNEGSKA (reference sequence). CDR3 protein: CSAPEGTEAFF. The CDR3 region has the DNA TGCAGTGCCCCGGAGGGAACTGAAGCTTTCTTT.

The chain has TRBV7-9 and TRBJ2-1, with D tentatively TRBD1 or TRBD2 (7 bases each). The CDR3 is made up of 15 amino acids. Germline V gene sequence: CDR1 SEHNR, CDR2 FQNEAQ (reference sequence). The V gene lost 1 base and the J gene lost 8 bases, with 15 bases spanning the gap. The CDR3 region is CASSLVYRGGDEQFF. CDR3 nucleotide sequence: TGTGCCAGCAGCTTAGTCTACAGGGGAGGGGATGAGCAGTTCTTC.

The genes are TRBV7-6 and TRBJ1-5; no definite D call. Germline assignment: CDR1 SGHVS and CDR2 FNYEAQ. This CDR3 region has 10 residues. The V end lost 7 bases, the J end lost 6 bases, and 4 bases lay between the germline ends. This CDR3 reads CASTPQPQHF. DNA of the CDR3: TGTGCCAGCACACCTCAGCCCCAGCATTTT.

The gene calls are TRBV11-3 and TRBJ2-3, with TRBD2 matching over 7 bases. CDR1 is SGHNT and CDR2 is YENEEA in the germline V gene. V trimming: 0 bases; J trimming: 11 bases; junction bases outside the gene matches: 2. The CDR3 is made up of 12 amino acids. CDR3 residues: CASSLEREQQYF. The CDR3, as DNA: TGTGCCAGCAGCTTAGAGCGGGAGCAGCAGTATTTT.

V is TRBV2 and J is TRBJ2-1; 14 positions match TRBD2. Germline CDR1 and CDR2: SNHLY and FYNNEI. The length of the CDR3 is 14 residues. The ends lost 6 bases at V and 9 bases at J; junction bases unmatched: 4. The CDR3 is CASRPTSGRVEQFF. In DNA, the CDR3 is TGTGCCAGCAGACCGACTAGCGGGAGGGTTGAGCAGTTCTTC.

The chain recombines TRBV6-1 with TRBJ2-1, with TRBD2 matching 8 bases. CDR1 and CDR2 from the germline V gene are MNHNS and SASEGT. The CDR3 has 14 residues. Trimming removed 6 bases from V and 4 bases from J; junction bases left unmatched: 5. The CDR3 DNA follows: TGTGCCAGCAGAGCGGGAGTAGATTACAATGAGCAGTTCTTC. Amino acids: CASRAGVDYNEQFF.

This clone was counted only a few times. The chain couples TRBV7-2 to TRBJ2-7; 10 positions agree with TRBD2. The V segment lost 6 bases and the J segment 4 bases; nucleotides outside the gene matches: 9. CDR3 length equals 15 residues. Germline CDR1 SGHTA, CDR2 FQGNSA. The CDR3 DNA reads TGTGCCAGCAGGGAAGCGGGAGGGCCTATGTACGAGCAGTACTTC. Protein product: CASREAGGPMYEQYF.

The rearrangement joins TRBV7-9 to TRBJ2-1; 11 nucleotides align to TRBD2. V shed 5 bases, J shed 9 bases, and the junction held 12 bases outside the gene matches. The CDR3 totals 16 residues. CDR1 is SEHNR and CDR2 is FQNEAQ in the germline V gene (reference sequence). Written as DNA, the CDR3 is TGTGCCAGCAGCGCATCCGGGACTAGCGGTTTCGGTGAGCAGTTCTTC. It encodes CASSASGTSGFGEQFF.

The chain is built from TRBV28 and TRBJ2-5; 8 nucleotides line up with TRBD1. The V and J ends lost 7 bases and 5 bases, in that order; junction bases with no gene match: 6. The CDR3 sequence is 13 residues long. Germline assignment: CDR1 MDHEN and CDR2 SYDVKM. In nucleotides, the CDR3 is TGTGCCAGCACCCGGGACAGGAGCGAGACCCAGTACTTC. This gives the protein CASTRDRSETQYF.

The chain has TRBV7-9 and TRBJ1-1; 9 bases fit TRBD1. Germline-derived CDR1 and CDR2 are SEHNR and FQNEAQ (reference sequence). The V segment lost 8 bases and the J segment 5 bases; nucleotides outside the gene matches: 9. CDR3 length: 14 amino acids. In DNA form, the CDR3 reads TGTGCCAGCGGTGATCGGACAGGGGTGACTGAAGCTTTCTTT. This gives the protein CASGDRTGVTEAFF.

This chain joins TRBV11-2 and TRBJ2-5; tentative D call: TRBD1 (6 bases). Trimming shortened V by 0 bases and J by 4 bases, and 15 bases separated the two germline ends. Germline V gene lookup returns CDR1 SGHAT and CDR2 FQNNGV. This CDR3 comprises 16 residues. CDR3 sequence reads: CASSLDRQGLGETQYF. The CDR3 DNA reads TGTGCCAGCAGCTTAGATCGGCAGGGGTTGGGAGAGACCCAGTACTTC.

The chain couples TRBV29-1 to TRBJ1-1; no reliable D call. The CDR3 spans 13 residues. V lost 6 bases to trimming and J lost 2 bases, with 13 bases between them. Germline V lookup: CDR1 SQVTM, CDR2 ANQGSEA. The CDR3 nucleotides read TGCAGCGTGGTGGGAGGGAGAAACACTGAAGCTTTCTTT. It specifies CSVVGGRNTEAFF.

The chain uses TRBV7-9 and TRBJ2-4; maybe TRBD1 (5 bases). Trimming pared 5 bases from V and 7 bases from J, leaving 6 bases between. CDR1 is SEHNR and CDR2 is FQNEAQ in the germline V gene (reference sequence). CDR3 length: 11 amino acids. CDR3 residues: CASSAGNIQYF. The CDR3 DNA follows: TGTGCCAGCAGCGCAGGGAACATTCAGTACTTC.

The chain combines TRBV18 with TRBJ2-7, with 11 bases lining up with TRBD2. The V gene end was trimmed by 0 bases and the J gene end by 7 bases; junction bases not matched to a gene: 8. Germline V gene data show CDR1 as KGHSH and CDR2 as LQKENI. The CDR3 extends over 16 amino acids. The CDR3 here is CASSPPGTSGRREQYF. The DNA of the CDR3 is TGTGCCAGCTCACCACCTGGGACTAGCGGTCGTAGGGAGCAGTACTTC.

This rearrangement joins TRBV6-4 to TRBJ1-2, with TRBD1 identical over 12 bases. CDR3 length: 15 amino acids. Germline-derived CDR1 and CDR2 are MRHNA and SNTAGT. Trimming removed 5 bases from V and 10 bases from J; junction bases left unmatched: 11. The CDR3 DNA reads as TGTGCCAGCAGTCCGGGGCTGGGACAGGGGGCCAACTACACCTTC. This codes for CASSPGLGQGANYTF.

The chain combines TRBV5-4 with TRBJ2-7, with 7 bases identical to TRBD1. Germline CDR1 and CDR2: SGHNT and YYREEE (reference sequence). CDR3 length: 13 amino acids. Losses at the gene ends were 4 bases for V and 2 bases for J; bases not matched to a gene: 3. CDR3 protein: CASSLQGAYEQYF. The CDR3 DNA reads as TGTGCCAGCAGCCTGCAGGGGGCCTACGAGCAGTACTTC.

V gene TRBV15 combines with J gene TRBJ2-5, with 11 bases lining up with TRBD2. The V gene end was trimmed by 4 bases and the J gene end by 7 bases; junction bases not matched to a gene: 8. The V gene's germline CDR1 is LNHNV and CDR2 YYDKDF (reference sequence). This CDR3 is 15 amino acids long. In DNA, the CDR3 is TGTGCCACCAGCACCAGACTAGCGGGATTGGGGACCCAGTACTTC. It encodes CATSTRLAGLGTQYF.

This chain joins TRBV4-1 and TRBJ2-3; D is possibly TRBD2 (6 bases). The CDR3 runs to 16 residues. Germline CDR1 and CDR2: MGHRA and YSYEKL. Between the trimmed V and J ends, which lost 1 base and 2 bases, there was a span of 13 bases. CDR3 bases: TGCGCCAGCAGCCAAGCCCCGGGGGAGTCCACAGATACGCAGTATTTT. It yields the protein CASSQAPGESTDTQYF.

The gene calls are TRBV7-9 and TRBJ2-4; the match to TRBD2 covers 9 bases. Germline-derived CDR1 and CDR2 are SEHNR and FQNEAQ (reference sequence). Trimming took 5 bases from V and 7 from J; bases not matched to a gene: 6. The CDR3 has 14 amino acids. CDR3 sequence (DNA): TGTGCCAGCAGCCCGCGGACTAGCGCCAACATTCAGTACTTC. Protein product: CASSPRTSANIQYF.